These 20 T cell receptor beta chains share one sample of origin, sequenced in a study of blood T cell repertoires in COVID-19. Produced via immunoSEQ multiplex PCR; TCRdb's table is partial and in-frame only. The sample consists of 150,000 or so clones, around 87% of them appearing once. Sequencing input: peripheral blood. The receptors shown here come from a woman between 35 and 50 years old with acute or convalescent COVID-19.

Concerning this clone: The junction does not match germline at one end; this may be a read error. The chain recombines TRBV7-7 with TRBJ1-3, with 8 nucleotides matching TRBD1. The CDR3 has 19 amino acids. The germline V gene encodes CDR1 SSHAT and CDR2 FNYEAQ (reference sequence). CDR3 nucleotides: TGTGCTAGCAGGCTCGGACAGGGAGAGTTACCCTCCTCTGGAAACACCATATATTTT. Amino acid sequence: CASRLGQGELPSSGNTIYF.

There are a few counts of this clone. The V and J genes are TRBV7-8 and TRBJ2-3, with 9 nucleotides matching TRBD2. Germline values: CDR1 SGHVS, CDR2 FQNEAQ. V shed 6 bases, J shed 0 bases, and the junction held 7 bases outside the gene matches. The CDR3 has 16 residues. The CDR3 bases are TGTGCCAGCAGAGCGGGGGGCTACACTAGCACAGATACGCAGTATTTT. Translating gives CASRAGGYTSTDTQYF.

V and J are TRBV19 and TRBJ1-4, with 8 bases identical to TRBD1. The germline gives CDR1 LNHDA, CDR2 SQIVND (reference sequence). The CDR3 covers 16 residues. V lost 4 bases and J lost 6; bases outside the gene matches: 10. CDR3 DNA sequence: TGTGCCAGTAGTACCCCTCACAGGGGGTGGGATGAAAAACTGTTTTTT. It encodes CASSTPHRGWDEKLFF.

The CDR3 is CASSLTGDYEQYF. For the CDR3, the DNA is TGTGCCAGCAGCTTAACAGGGGACTACGAGCAGTACTTC. The V and J genes are TRBV7-3 and TRBJ2-7; D might be TRBD1 (5 bases). Germline CDR1 SGHTA, CDR2 FQGTGA. The CDR3 loop spans 13 amino acids. Between the trimmed V and J ends, which lost 0 bases and 3 bases, there was a span of 6 bases.

With regard to this clone: Compared with germline, one end of the junction differs, possibly owing to a read error. The chain has TRBV15 and TRBJ1-4; tentative D call: TRBD1 (6 bases). This CDR3 is 17 amino acids long. Germline CDR1 reads LNHNV; CDR2 reads YYDKDF (reference sequence). CDR3 nucleotides: TGTGTCACCAGCAGAGTCCCCGTTAAACAGGGAAATGAAAAACTGTTTTTT. Translating it yields CVTSRVPVKQGNEKLFF.

The rearrangement uses TRBV4-1 and TRBJ2-7; no firm D call. The germline V gene has CDR1 MGHRA and CDR2 YSYEKL. Between the trimmed V and J ends, which lost 1 base and 3 bases, there was a span of 19 bases. The CDR3 runs 17 residues. CDR3 coding DNA: TGCGCCAGCAGCCAAGGAAGAATATTCCACCGGAGCTACGAGCAGTACTTC. It yields the protein CASSQGRIFHRSYEQYF.

This clone came up once. The rearrangement joins TRBV10-3 to TRBJ1-5; TRBD1 aligns across 9 bases. This CDR3 has 13 amino acids. V lost 10 bases to trimming and J lost 3 bases; unmatched junction nucleotides: 4. Germline loops: CDR1 ENHRY, CDR2 SYGVKD. CDR3 region: CATGQGPNQPQHF. CDR3 DNA: TGTGCCACAGGACAGGGGCCCAATCAGCCCCAGCATTTT.

V is TRBV10-3 and J is TRBJ1-1; D is perhaps TRBD1 (5 bases). The ends were cut back, 6 bases at V and 8 bases at J, with 10 bases in the middle. CDR3 length: 11 residues. Germline lookup yields CDR1 ENHRY and CDR2 SYGVKD. The CDR3 is CAIRQENEAFF. The CDR3 nucleotides are TGTGCCATCAGACAGGAGAACGAAGCTTTCTTT.

This chain joins TRBV3-1 (or the pseudogene TRBV3-2) and TRBJ2-7, with 9 bases that match TRBD2. Per germline, CDR1 LGHDT and CDR2 YNNKEL (reference sequence). After removal of 1 base from V and 4 bases from J, the junction contained 8 bases not matched to a gene. The CDR3 runs 16 residues. CDR3 residues: CASSQVLAGPKYEQYF. The CDR3 coding sequence is TGTGCCAGCAGCCAAGTGCTAGCGGGGCCGAAATACGAGCAGTACTTC.

This chain connects TRBV5-1 to TRBJ1-3; D gene uncertain. Deletions cut 2 bases from V and 2 bases from J, with 8 bases between. CDR1 is SGHRS and CDR2 is YFSETQ in the germline V gene. There are 14 residues in the CDR3. Here the CDR3 reads CASSLTGTGNTIYF. CDR3 nucleotides: TGCGCCAGCAGCTTAACCGGGACTGGAAACACCATATATTTT.

The CDR3: CASSLGSGGSTDTQYF. CDR3 sequence (DNA): TGCGCCAGCAGCTTGGGGAGCGGGGGGAGCACAGATACGCAGTATTTT. This chain connects TRBV5-1 to TRBJ2-3, with 9 nucleotides matching TRBD2. J lost 0 bases, V lost 0 bases, and 2 bases had no gene match. The CDR3 covers 16 residues. Germline V CDR1 and CDR2: SGHRS, YFSETQ.

This chain uses TRBV27 with TRBJ2-4; D might be TRBD1 (5 bases). The V gene's germline CDR1 is MNHEY and CDR2 SMNVEV (reference sequence). V lost 3 bases, J lost 9 bases, and 15 bases lay in between. The length of the CDR3 is 14 residues. CDR3 loop: CASSFGAVDGIQYF. The CDR3 DNA reads TGTGCCAGCAGTTTTGGGGCAGTCGACGGCATTCAGTACTTC.

This rearrangement joins TRBV5-1 to TRBJ2-7; TRBD1 agrees at 8 bases. The germline V gene has CDR1 SGHRS and CDR2 YFSETQ. CDR3 length: 17 residues. J gave up 4 bases and V 0 bases, and 12 bases lay outside the gene matches. The CDR3 is CASSLGGQGQILYEQYF. The CDR3 region has the DNA TGCGCCAGCAGCTTGGGTGGACAGGGCCAAATCTTGTACGAGCAGTACTTC.

In the case of this clone: One junction end does not reproduce the germline sequence, and a read error may be involved. The chain combines TRBV29-1 with TRBJ2-2, with 8 bases matching TRBD1. Germline CDR1 and CDR2: SQVTM and ANQGSEA. This CDR3 spans 14 amino acids. CDR3 loop: CSVEVQGAFGKLFF. The CDR3 nucleotides read TGCAGCGTTGAAGTTCAGGGGGCGTTCGGGAAGCTGTTTTTT.

The chain joins TRBV6-6 to TRBJ1-4; 8 bases agree with TRBD1. Per germline, CDR1 MNHNY and CDR2 SVGAGI (reference sequence). Trimming cost V 0 bases and J 8 bases; bases outside gene matches: 5. The CDR3 contains 15 residues. In nucleotides, the CDR3 is TGTGCCAGCAGTTACTCCGGGACAGGTCGCGAAAAACTGTTTTTT. Its protein product is CASSYSGTGREKLFF.

The chain couples TRBV4-1 to TRBJ1-2; D ambiguous. Germline assignment: CDR1 MGHRA and CDR2 YSYEKL. Trimming cost V 0 bases and J 4 bases, with 9 bases left between them. This CDR3 comprises 14 residues. The DNA of the CDR3 is TGCGCCAGCAGCCAAGAGACGGGTCTCTATGGCTACACCTTC. This sequence encodes CASSQETGLYGYTF.

The genes are TRBV7-9 and TRBJ1-1, with 7 bases matching TRBD1. The CDR3 is made up of 14 amino acids. Germline assignment: CDR1 SEHNR and CDR2 FQNEAQ (reference sequence). With V trimmed by 5 bases and J by 1 base, 4 bases remained unmatched. The CDR3 nucleotides are TGTGCCAGCAGCGCTAGACAGGGGAACACTGAAGCTTTCTTT. It specifies CASSARQGNTEAFF.

The rearrangement links TRBV3-1 (or the pseudogene TRBV3-2) to TRBJ2-3; D is perhaps TRBD2 (5 bases). Germline V lookup: CDR1 LGHDT, CDR2 YNNKEL (reference sequence). V was trimmed by 3 bases and J by 3 bases, leaving 16 bases between them. This CDR3 is 16 amino acids long. This CDR3 is CASSHYFFEGTDTQYF. CDR3 bases: TGTGCCAGCAGCCATTATTTCTTCGAGGGAACAGATACGCAGTATTTT.

The gene calls are TRBV1 and TRBJ1-2; whether TRBD1, the table's D call, matches the DNA was not checked. TRBV1 constitutes a pseudogene. The CDR3 totals 19 residues. CDR3 amino acids: CTSSQVRQTQQGASYGYTF. The CDR3 region has the DNA TGCACCAGCAGCCAAGTTCGGCAGACCCAGCAGGGGGCTAGCTATGGCTACACCTTC.

The CDR3 is CASSYKGPGNTEAFF. The CDR3 region has the DNA TGTGCCAGCAGTTACAAGGGGCCAGGGAACACTGAAGCTTTCTTT. The rearrangement links TRBV6-5 to TRBJ1-1, with D perhaps TRBD1 (5 bases). Germline CDR1 is MNHEY and CDR2 is SVGAGI. V was trimmed by 2 bases and J by 1 base, leaving 11 bases between them. This CDR3 region has 15 residues.